One sample yielded the 2 T cell receptor beta chains listed below, sequenced in a study of T cells after yellow fever vaccination. TCRdb reprocessed the 5' RACE reads via MiXCR and lists one record per CDR3 protein. The table records about 320,000 distinct CDR3 sequences, about 6.9% of them present only once. The sequenced sample was PBMCs, obtained approximately 40 days after the first yellow fever vaccination. Source of these receptors: a man aged 18 to 29 who received the YFV17D yellow fever vaccine.

This clonotype was observed a few times. The V call is TRBV24-1, the J call TRBJ1-5, with 11 bases matching TRBD1. The length of the CDR3 is 16 residues. The junction had 7 bases not matched to a gene; V was cut back by 3 bases and J by 7 bases. CDR1 and CDR2 (germline): KGHDR, SFDVKD. Written as DNA, the CDR3 is TGTGCCACCAGTGATCGGGACAGGGGGTCGGGGCAGCCCCAGCATTTT. This translates into CATSDRDRGSGQPQHF.

This clonotype was seen many times. The CDR3 DNA sequence: TGCGCCAGCAGCTTGTCCGGAGGGAACACCGGGGAGCTGTTTTTT. Translation gives CASSLSGGNTGELFF. The rearrangement links TRBV5-1 to TRBJ2-2; possible D gene TRBD2, 5 bases. V lost 1 base and J 1 base, leaving 8 bases between the germline ends. From germline, CDR1 is SGHRS and CDR2 YFSETQ. The length of the CDR3 is 15 residues.